This record looks at one T cell receptor beta chain sequence and its context. The antigen is undetermined. This could be a read error, since a much larger clone is one nucleotide away. Germline DNA was also extracted, while the blood RNA originated from unsorted whole blood. A sample of 3.5 to 4.5 milliliters of peripheral blood was taken before surgery. This sample was taken from a study of tumor-infiltrating lymphocytes in primary liver carcinoma. Overall study: The patients, men and women alike, were aged 30 to 69 years.

With approximately 500 ng total RNA as template and a constant-region primer, TCR beta cDNA was made. Modified slightly, ARM-PCR produced TCR beta libraries over three nested multiplex PCR rounds. The first two PCR rounds used TRBV1-TRBV30 forward primers with a C-beta reverse primer, about 10 cycles each. TCRdb processed the multiplex PCR reads anew with MiXCR; each CDR3 protein has one entry. The top ten clones hold roughly 8.6% of a sample with about 310,000 distinct CDR3 sequences, 65% of them seen once. There are 15 residues in the CDR3. General observations from the study: With p = 0.039, the top-250-clone fraction in tumors significantly exceeded that in blood.

This receptor was obtained from a man aged 40-49 years with primary liver carcinoma and hepatitis B virus infection. The rearrangement uses TRBV12-3 or TRBV12-4 and TRBJ2-3, with TRBD1 identical over 9 bases. Sequencing used peripheral blood. CDR3 loop: CASIRGTGHTDMQYF. In nucleotides, the CDR3 is TGTGCCAGCATTCGCGGGACAGGGCACACAGATATGCAGTATTTT.